Described below is a single T cell receptor beta chain sequence and its context. What it recognizes is unknown. This sample was taken from a study of T cell responses to AZD1222 COVID-19 vaccine. Study conclusions and caveats: Spike-specific TCR breadth and depth both grew after two AZD1222 doses. Females outnumbered males among donors, who were mostly white British; clonal diversity was possibly underestimated. No repertoire was sampled before or during the peak T cell response, only after it.

Using immunoSEQ multiplex PCR, the repertoire was profiled, and TCRdb retains in-frame clones only, with some absent. The sample contains approximately 190,000 clones, around 92% of which appear only once. Germline CDR1 SQVTM, CDR2 ANQGSEA. The V and J ends lost 6 bases and 4 bases respectively, with 13 bases between them. CDR3 length equals 13 residues. The chain employs TRBV29-1 and TRBJ1-5; no clear D gene. Here the sequenced sample was peripheral blood, taken on day 0 of AZD1222 vaccination. The source of this sequence is an adult in good health. This chain's CDR3 is CSVESGLNQPQHF. DNA of the CDR3: TGCAGCGTCGAGTCGGGTTTAAATCAGCCCCAGCATTTT. The full variable domain, rest sourced from reference TRBV29-1 and TRBJ1-5, is SAVISQKPSRDICQRGTSLTIQCQVDSQVTMMFWYRQQPGQSLTLIATANQGSEATYESGFVIDKFPISRPNLTFSTLTVSNMSPEDSSIYLCSVESGLNQPQHFGDGTRLSIL.